These 9 T cell receptor beta chains originate from one sample sequenced in a study of blood T cell repertoires in COVID-19. Clones were sequenced by immunoSEQ multiplex PCR, and TCRdb holds only the in-frame ones, with some missing. The sample has fewer than 350,000 clones, about nine tenths seen once; the top ten hold over 9.5%. Sequences were obtained from peripheral blood. These receptors originate from a woman aged 25 to 39 with COVID-19, enrolled during active disease.

J is TRBJ1-5 and V is TRBV19; D perhaps matches TRBD1 (6 bases). CDR3 length: 16 residues. The germline V gene encodes CDR1 LNHDA and CDR2 SQIVND (reference sequence). V was pared by 8 bases and J by 5 bases, with 22 bases between. CDR3 in amino acids: CASSGWQDRFHQPQHF. In DNA form, the CDR3 reads TGTGCCAGTTCTGGTTGGCAGGACAGATTTCATCAGCCCCAGCATTTT.

The V and J genes are TRBV7-9 and TRBJ1-1; TRBD1 is a possible D gene (6 bases). V dropped 7 bases and J dropped 3 bases, with 18 bases sitting between them. Germline loops: CDR1 SEHNR, CDR2 FQNEAQ (reference sequence). This CDR3 has 15 residues. CDR3 bases: TGTGCCAGCACCCGACGGGGGGCAATAGACACTGAAGCTTTCTTT. Translating it yields CASTRRGAIDTEAFF.

The CDR3 DNA sequence: TGTGCCAGCAGCTGGACAGGACGGGCGGAGGGGCAGTACTTC. Its translation: CASSWTGRAEGQYF. The chain links TRBV11-2 to TRBJ2-7, with TRBD1 as a possible D gene (7 bases). CDR3 length: 14 residues. V shed 4 bases and J shed 9 bases, with 19 bases lying between them. The germline V gene encodes CDR1 SGHAT and CDR2 FQNNGV.

This chain uses TRBV7-2 with TRBJ2-3; a possible D gene is TRBD2 (5 bases). Germline V gene data show CDR1 as SGHTA and CDR2 as FQGNSA. The CDR3 is 16 residues long. V gave up 3 bases and J gave up 6 bases, with 19 bases separating them. CDR3 nucleotides: TGTGCCAGCAGCTTTACCCGGGGAACTATGGCGGATACGCAGTATTTT. Amino acids: CASSFTRGTMADTQYF.

The chain is built from TRBV2 and TRBJ2-3; 11 positions match TRBD1. The CDR3 has 15 amino acids. From germline, CDR1 is SNHLY and CDR2 FYNNEI. V shed 7 bases and J 4 bases; nucleotides not matched to a gene: 7. The DNA for the CDR3 is TGTGCCAGCACCGGGGACAGGGGGGCCGCAGATACGCAGTATTTT. Its protein product is CASTGDRGAADTQYF.

The chain uses TRBV3-1 (or the pseudogene TRBV3-2) and TRBJ1-3; D is perhaps TRBD1 (6 bases). The CDR3 length is 16 residues. The V end lost 7 bases, the J end lost 0 bases, and 16 bases lay between the germline ends. Germline lookup yields CDR1 LGHDT and CDR2 YNNKEL (reference sequence). The CDR3 DNA is TGTGCCAGCAACCAGGGACAACTAAACTCTGGAAACACCATATATTTT. Its translation is CASNQGQLNSGNTIYF.

The rearrangement joins TRBV10-3 to TRBJ2-3, with D maybe TRBD2 (6 bases). The CDR3 covers 12 residues. Trimming removed 10 bases from V and 6 bases from J, with 14 bases in between. Germline loops: CDR1 ENHRY, CDR2 SYGVKD. CDR3 in amino acids: CATASRGDTQYF. CDR3 sequence (DNA): TGTGCCACAGCATCCCGGGGGGATACGCAGTATTTT.

The chain uses TRBV29-1 and TRBJ1-1; 7 nucleotides agree with TRBD1. Germline V gene sequence: CDR1 SQVTM, CDR2 ANQGSEA. CDR3 length: 14 residues. V was clipped by 3 bases and J by 0 bases; unmatched bases: 4. The CDR3 loop reads CSVERQGLNTEAFF. The CDR3 DNA reads as TGCAGCGTTGAGAGACAGGGATTGAACACTGAAGCTTTCTTT.

This chain links TRBV19 with TRBJ2-5; 8 bases line up with TRBD2. V lost 6 bases, J lost 1 base, and 7 bases stayed unmatched. Germline CDR1 and CDR2: LNHDA and SQIVND (reference sequence). The CDR3 totals 15 residues. CDR3 loop: CASRRAGVPQETQYF. The CDR3 nucleotides are TGTGCCAGTAGGAGAGCGGGGGTCCCCCAAGAGACCCAGTACTTC. Drawing the rest from reference TRBV19 and TRBJ2-5, the complete variable domain is DGGITQSPKYLFRKEGQNVTLSCEQNLNHDAMYWYRQDPGQGLRLIYYSQIVNDFQKGDIAEGYSVSREKKESFPLTVTSAQKNPTAFYLCASRRAGVPQETQYFGPGTRLLVL.